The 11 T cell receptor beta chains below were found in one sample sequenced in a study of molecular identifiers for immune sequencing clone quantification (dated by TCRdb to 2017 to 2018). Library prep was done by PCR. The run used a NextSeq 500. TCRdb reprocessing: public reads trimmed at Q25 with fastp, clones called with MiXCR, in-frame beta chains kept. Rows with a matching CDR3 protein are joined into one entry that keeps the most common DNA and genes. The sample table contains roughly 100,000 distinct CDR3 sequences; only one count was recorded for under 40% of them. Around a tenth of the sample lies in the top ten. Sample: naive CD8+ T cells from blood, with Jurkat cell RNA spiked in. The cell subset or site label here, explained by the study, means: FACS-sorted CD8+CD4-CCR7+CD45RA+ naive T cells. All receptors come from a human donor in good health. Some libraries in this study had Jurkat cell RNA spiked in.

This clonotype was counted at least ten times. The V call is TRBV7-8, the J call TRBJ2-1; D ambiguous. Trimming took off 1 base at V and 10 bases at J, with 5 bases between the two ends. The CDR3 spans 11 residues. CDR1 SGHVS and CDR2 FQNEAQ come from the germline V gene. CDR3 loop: CASSLGTEQFF. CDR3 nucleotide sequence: TGTGCCAGCAGCTTAGGGACGGAGCAGTTCTTC.

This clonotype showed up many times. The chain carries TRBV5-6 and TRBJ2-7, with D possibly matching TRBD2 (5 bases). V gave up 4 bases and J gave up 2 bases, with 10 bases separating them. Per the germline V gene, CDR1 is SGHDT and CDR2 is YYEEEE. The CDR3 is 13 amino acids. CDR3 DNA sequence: TGTGCCAGCAGCGCGGGCCCGACCTACGAGCAGTACTTC. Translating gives CASSAGPTYEQYF. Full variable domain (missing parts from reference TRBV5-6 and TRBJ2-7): DAGVTQSPTHLIKTRGQQVTLRCSPKSGHDTVSWYQQALGQGPQFIFQYYEEEERQRGNFPDRFSGHQFPNYSSELNVNALLLGDSALYLCASSAGPTYEQYFGPGTRLTVT.

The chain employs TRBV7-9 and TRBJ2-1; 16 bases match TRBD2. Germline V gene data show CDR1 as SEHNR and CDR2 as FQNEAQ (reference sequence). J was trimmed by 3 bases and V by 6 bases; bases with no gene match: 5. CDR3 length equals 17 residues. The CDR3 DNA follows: TGTGCCAGCAGGGGACTAGCGGGAGGGAGCGGCTACAATGAGCAGTTCTTC. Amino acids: CASRGLAGGSGYNEQFF.

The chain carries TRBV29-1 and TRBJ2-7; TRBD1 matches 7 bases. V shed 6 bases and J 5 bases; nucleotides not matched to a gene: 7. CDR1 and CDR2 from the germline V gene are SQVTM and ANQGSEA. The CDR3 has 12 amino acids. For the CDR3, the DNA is TGCAGCGTCGGACAGGACGTCAACGAGCAGTACTTC. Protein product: CSVGQDVNEQYF.

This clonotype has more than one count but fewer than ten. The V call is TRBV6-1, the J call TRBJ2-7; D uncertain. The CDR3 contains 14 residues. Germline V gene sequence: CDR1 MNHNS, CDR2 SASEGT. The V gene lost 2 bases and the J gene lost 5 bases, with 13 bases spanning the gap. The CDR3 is CASSEIGPVNEQYF. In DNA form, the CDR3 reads TGTGCCAGCAGTGAAATAGGACCCGTAAACGAGCAGTACTTC.

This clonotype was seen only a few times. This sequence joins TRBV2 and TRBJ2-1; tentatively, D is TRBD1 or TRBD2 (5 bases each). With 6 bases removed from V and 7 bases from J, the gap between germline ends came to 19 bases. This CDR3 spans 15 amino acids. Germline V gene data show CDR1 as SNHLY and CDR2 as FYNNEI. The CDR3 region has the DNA TGTGCCAGCAGCCTTACTGGGGGACGACGGAATGAGCAGTTCTTC. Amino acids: CASSLTGGRRNEQFF.

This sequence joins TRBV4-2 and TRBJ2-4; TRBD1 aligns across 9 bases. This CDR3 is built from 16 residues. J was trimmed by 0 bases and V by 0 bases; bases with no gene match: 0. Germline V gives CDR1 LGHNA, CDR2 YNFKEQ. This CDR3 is CASSQEDRGAKNIQYF. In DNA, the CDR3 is TGTGCCAGCAGCCAAGAGGACAGGGGAGCCAAAAACATTCAGTACTTC.

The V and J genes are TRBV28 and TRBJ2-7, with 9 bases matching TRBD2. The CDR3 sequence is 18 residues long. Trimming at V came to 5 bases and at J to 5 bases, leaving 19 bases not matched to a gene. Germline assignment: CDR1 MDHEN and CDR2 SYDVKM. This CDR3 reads CASSPSRLAGIGRDEQYF. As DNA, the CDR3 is TGTGCCAGCAGTCCTTCGAGGCTAGCGGGGATCGGCCGGGACGAGCAGTACTTC.

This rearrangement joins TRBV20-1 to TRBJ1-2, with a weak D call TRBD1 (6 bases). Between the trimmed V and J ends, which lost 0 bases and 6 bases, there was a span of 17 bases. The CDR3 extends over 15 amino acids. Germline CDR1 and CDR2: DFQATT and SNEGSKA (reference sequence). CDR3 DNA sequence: TGCAGTGCTAGAGACCCCCTGGGGGGCAACAATGGCTACACCTTC. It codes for CSARDPLGGNNGYTF.

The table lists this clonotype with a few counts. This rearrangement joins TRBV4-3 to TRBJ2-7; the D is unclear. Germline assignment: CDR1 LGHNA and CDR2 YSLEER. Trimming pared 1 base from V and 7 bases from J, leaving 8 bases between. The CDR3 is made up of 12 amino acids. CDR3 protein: CASSQGFGEQYF. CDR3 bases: TGCGCCAGCAGCCAAGGGTTCGGGGAGCAGTACTTC.

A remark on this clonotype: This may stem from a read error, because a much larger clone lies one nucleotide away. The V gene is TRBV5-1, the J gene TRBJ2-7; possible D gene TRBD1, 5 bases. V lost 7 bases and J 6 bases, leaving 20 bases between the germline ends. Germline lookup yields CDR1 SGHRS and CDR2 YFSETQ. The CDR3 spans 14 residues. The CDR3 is CASGPWTNPTEQYF. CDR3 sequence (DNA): TGCGCCAGCGGCCCGTGGACAAACCCGACCGAGCAGTACTTC.